One sample yielded the 32 T cell receptor beta chains listed below, sequenced in a study of OX40 agonist ivuxolimab in advanced cancers. Here immunoSEQ multiplex PCR was the method, and the copy in TCRdb shows in-frame clones only, minus some. The sample carries about 58,000 clones, approximately 89% recorded once. Sequenced here: CD4+ or CD8+ T cells sorted from blood, sampled in a trial of the OX40 agonist ivuxolimab. Receptor source: an adult with an advanced solid tumor such as melanoma, head and neck, liver or kidney cancer.

The V and J genes are TRBV2 and TRBJ2-7; D is undetermined. The CDR3 consists of 14 residues. Trimming cost V 6 bases and J 2 bases, with 14 bases left between them. Germline lookup yields CDR1 SNHLY and CDR2 FYNNEI. The CDR3 protein is CASRRDSPAYEQYF. The CDR3 coding sequence is TGTGCCAGCAGGCGTGACTCGCCCGCCTACGAGCAGTACTTC.

V usage is TRBV18 and J usage is TRBJ1-5, with D tentatively TRBD1 (6 bases). Germline V CDR1 and CDR2: KGHSH, LQKENI. Trimming took off 3 bases at V and 6 bases at J, with 12 bases between the two ends. The CDR3 has 14 residues. CDR3 sequence (DNA): TGTGCCAGCTCACCTACAGGGTTCGGTCAGCCCCAGCATTTT. This translates into CASSPTGFGQPQHF.

The chain uses TRBV5-1 and TRBJ2-5; possible D gene TRBD1, 6 bases. Per the germline V gene, CDR1 is SGHRS and CDR2 is YFSETQ. The CDR3 extends over 14 amino acids. Trimming left V 0 bases short and J 5 bases short, with 11 bases between. The CDR3 region has the DNA TGCGCCAGCAGCTTGGGGAGGCAGGGGGAGACCCAGTACTTC. This gives the protein CASSLGRQGETQYF.

This chain connects TRBV7-2 to TRBJ2-3; D gene unclear. This CDR3 is 16 amino acids long. Germline CDR1 and CDR2: SGHTA and FQGNSA. V lost 2 bases to trimming and J lost 0 bases, with 12 bases between them. In DNA form, the CDR3 reads TGTGCCAGCAGCTTACGAATAGGCGGTAGCACAGATACGCAGTATTTT. Translation gives CASSLRIGGSTDTQYF.

The J gene is TRBJ1-1, the V gene TRBV2; D not resolved. V was trimmed by 4 bases and J by 11 bases, leaving 11 bases between them. CDR1 is SNHLY, CDR2 FYNNEI, per germline. The CDR3 is 11 residues long. For the CDR3, the DNA is TGTGCCAGCAGTGCTCTCAGTCTGGCTTTCTTT. This codes for CASSALSLAFF.

For this clone: Additional DNA sequences in this sample encode the identical CDR3. This chain connects TRBV9 to TRBJ1-3; D is unclear. Germline assignment: CDR1 SGDLS and CDR2 YYNGEE. The ends were cut back, 0 bases at V and 4 bases at J, with 8 bases in the middle. This CDR3 has 14 residues. The DNA for the CDR3 is TGTGCCAGCAGCGTAGCTCCAGAAGGAAACACCATATATTTT. Its protein is CASSVAPEGNTIYF.

The chain is built from TRBV6-4 and TRBJ2-1; the match to TRBD2 covers 13 bases. Germline-derived CDR1 and CDR2 are MRHNA and SNTAGT. The J segment lost 5 bases and the V segment lost 8 bases, leaving 12 bases of the junction unmatched. This CDR3 spans 17 amino acids. The CDR3 spells CASSRLPTSGRNNEQFF. CDR3 coding DNA: TGTGCCAGCTCGAGACTTCCGACTAGCGGGAGGAACAATGAGCAGTTCTTC.

As concerns this clone: Relative to the germline gene, one junction end is altered; a read error may explain this. The rearrangement joins TRBV7-7 to TRBJ2-3; tentatively, D is TRBD1 (6 bases). Germline V gene data show CDR1 as SSHAT and CDR2 as FNYEAQ (reference sequence). The CDR3 length is 14 residues. The DNA for the CDR3 is TGTGCTAGCAGCTTTTCTGGGGGCTCAGATACGCAGTATTTT. Residues: CASSFSGGSDTQYF. The variable domain in full, with the rest retrieved from reference TRBV7-7 and TRBJ2-3, is GAGVSQSPRYKVTKRGQDVTLRCDPISSHATLYWYQQALGQGPEFLTYFNYEAQPDKSGLPSDRFSAERPEGSISTLTIQRTEQRDSAMYRCASSFSGGSDTQYFGPGTRLTVL.

The chain joins TRBV21-1 to TRBJ2-7. TRBV21-1 is a pseudogene. The CDR3 sequence is 15 residues long. The DNA for the CDR3 is TGTGCCAGCAGCGAGGAGGGGCGGGACAACCACGAGCAGTACTTC. Residues: CASSEEGRDNHEQYF.

The chain employs TRBV28 and TRBJ1-3; D gene uncertain. Germline CDR1 is MDHEN and CDR2 is SYDVKM. The CDR3 sequence is 16 residues long. V dropped 5 bases and J dropped 2 bases, with 16 bases sitting between them. The CDR3 spells CASSRVDFFAGNTIYF. The CDR3 region has the DNA TGTGCCAGCAGTCGCGTCGACTTTTTCGCTGGAAACACCATATATTTT. The entire variable domain, with the rest obtained from reference TRBV28 and TRBJ1-3, is as follows: DVKVTQSSRYLVKRTGEKVFLECVQDMDHENMFWYRQDPGLGLRLIYFSYDVKMKEKGDIPEGYSVSREKKERFSLILESASTNQTSMYLCASSRVDFFAGNTIYFGEGSWLTVV.

The CDR3 loop is CASSPSGGDTGELFF. CDR3 nucleotides: TGTGCCAGCAGCCCGAGCGGGGGGGACACCGGGGAGCTGTTTTTT. The V and J genes are TRBV7-8 and TRBJ2-2, with 10 bases that match TRBD2. J gave up 3 bases and V 5 bases, and 3 bases lay outside the gene matches. Germline CDR1 SGHVS, CDR2 FQNEAQ. This CDR3 contains 15 residues.

The CDR3 coding sequence is TGTGCCAGCAGCTTGGCCCCGACTAGCGGCCAAGAGACCCAGTACTTC. Its protein is CASSLAPTSGQETQYF. The rearrangement joins TRBV5-4 to TRBJ2-5; 9 nucleotides match TRBD2. Germline trimming cut 0 bases from V and 1 base from J; bases unmatched to any gene: 4. The CDR3 covers 16 residues. Germline lookup yields CDR1 SGHNT and CDR2 YYREEE (reference sequence).

This clone was counted between two and nine times. The chain is built from TRBV10-3 and TRBJ1-1; D is unclear. The CDR3 consists of 14 residues. V gave up 2 bases and J gave up 0 bases, with 7 bases separating them. CDR1 is ENHRY and CDR2 is SYGVKD in the germline V gene. Here the CDR3 DNA reads TGTGCCATCAGTGAGACAGTTATGAACACTGAAGCTTTCTTT. Its translation is CAISETVMNTEAFF.

This clone was picked up one time. The V gene is TRBV27, the J gene TRBJ2-3; no definite D call. The CDR3 extends over 11 amino acids. Trimming stripped 8 bases from V and 2 bases from J, with 5 bases between. Per germline, CDR1 MNHEY and CDR2 SMNVEV (reference sequence). The CDR3 here is CASRNTDTQYF. The CDR3 DNA follows: TGTGCCAGCCGAAACACAGATACGCAGTATTTT.

This chain uses TRBV11-1 with TRBJ2-5; D possibly uses TRBD1 or TRBD2 (5 bases each). Matching the DNA end better, TRBJ2-7 makes the J call doubtful. CDR1 is SGHAT and CDR2 is FQDESV in the germline V gene (reference sequence). The CDR3 has 13 residues. The CDR3 DNA reads as TGTGCCAGCACGTCCACCTTGGGGGTCGAGCAGTACTTC. It yields the protein CASTSTLGVEQYF.

The chain carries TRBV5-8 and TRBJ1-2, with no clear D. Germline V gene data show CDR1 as SGHTS and CDR2 as YDEGEE. The CDR3 runs 12 residues. The V gene lost 2 bases and the J gene lost 9 bases, with 11 bases spanning the gap. The CDR3 loop reads CASSFELESYTF. In DNA form, the CDR3 reads TGTGCCAGCAGCTTTGAACTGGAAAGCTACACCTTC.

This sequence joins TRBV5-1 and TRBJ2-2; TRBD1 matches at 7 bases. Germline assignment: CDR1 SGHRS and CDR2 YFSETQ. V gave up 0 bases and J gave up 5 bases; unmatched junction bases: 7. This CDR3 has 16 residues. The CDR3: CASSLVEGAATGELFF. CDR3 in DNA: TGCGCCAGCAGCTTGGTTGAGGGGGCTGCGACCGGGGAGCTGTTTTTT.

The rearrangement links TRBV30 to TRBJ1-2; D remains unclear. The CDR3 loop spans 13 amino acids. V dropped 3 bases and J dropped 2 bases, with 10 bases sitting between them. CDR1 GTSNPN and CDR2 SVGIG come from the germline V gene (reference sequence). CDR3 loop: CAWRPQRNYGYTF. The CDR3 DNA follows: TGTGCCTGGAGGCCACAGAGAAACTATGGCTACACCTTC.

The chain employs TRBV5-4 and TRBJ1-1, with D unresolved. Trimming left V 5 bases short and J 2 bases short, with 10 bases between. The germline gives CDR1 SGHNT, CDR2 YYREEE (reference sequence). This CDR3 is built from 13 residues. The chain's CDR3 is CASRARTNTEAFF. The CDR3, as DNA: TGTGCCAGCAGGGCCAGGACTAACACTGAAGCTTTCTTT.

The chain is built from TRBV7-2 and TRBJ1-2; the D is unclear. The CDR3 has 15 amino acids. Trimming took off 5 bases at V and 3 bases at J, with 16 bases between the two ends. Looked up from germline, CDR1 is SGHTA and CDR2 is FQGNSA. CDR3 protein: CASSTRPGRDYGYTF. The CDR3 nucleotides read TGTGCCAGCAGCACGAGACCCGGTAGGGACTATGGCTACACCTTC.

The chain combines TRBV5-1 with TRBJ2-7; TRBD1 matches at 12 bases. The CDR3 length is 17 residues. Germline CDR1 and CDR2: SGHRS and YFSETQ. The ends lost 4 bases at V and 5 bases at J; junction bases unmatched: 13. The CDR3 region is CASSANPPGTGGDEQYF. The CDR3 DNA is TGCGCCAGCAGCGCTAACCCTCCCGGGACAGGGGGCGACGAGCAGTACTTC.

CDR3 protein: CAGTPAAAAGGPTYNEQFF. The DNA of the CDR3 is TGTGCCGGCACCCCCGCGGCCGCAGCGGGAGGGCCTACCTACAATGAGCAGTTCTTC. V usage is TRBV28 and J usage is TRBJ2-1, with 10 bases that match TRBD2. The CDR3 is made up of 19 amino acids. CDR1 is MDHEN and CDR2 is SYDVKM in the germline V gene. V gave up 11 bases and J gave up 2 bases; unmatched junction bases: 21.

The V gene is TRBV15, the J gene TRBJ2-1; TRBD2 agrees at 10 bases. The V and J ends lost 4 bases and 7 bases, in that order; junction bases with no gene match: 7. The CDR3 consists of 15 residues. Germline assignment: CDR1 LNHNV and CDR2 YYDKDF (reference sequence). The CDR3, as DNA: TGTGCCACCAGCACCAGGACTAGCGGTGGTAATGAGCAGTTCTTC. This sequence encodes CATSTRTSGGNEQFF. Together with reference TRBV15 and TRBJ2-1, the CDR3 gives the full variable domain: DAMVIQNPRYQVTQFGKPVTLSCSQTLNHNVMYWYQQKSSQAPKLLFHYYDKDFNNEADTPDNFQSRRPNTSFCFLDIRSPGLGDTAMYLCATSTRTSGGNEQFFGPGTRLTVL.

A single count supports this clone. This chain uses TRBV5-1 with TRBJ2-1; TRBD2 matches 8 bases. Germline V gene data show CDR1 as SGHRS and CDR2 as YFSETQ. The junction had 6 bases not matched to a gene; V was cut back by 4 bases and J by 3 bases. CDR3 length: 15 amino acids. CDR3: CASSLGLGNYNEQFF. The CDR3 DNA sequence: TGCGCCAGCAGCCTGGGACTAGGGAACTACAATGAGCAGTTCTTC.

The chain combines TRBV10-3 with TRBJ2-2; possible D gene TRBD1, 5 bases. V lost 7 bases to trimming and J lost 6 bases, with 15 bases between them. This CDR3 is 14 amino acids long. The germline V gene has CDR1 ENHRY and CDR2 SYGVKD. In DNA form, the CDR3 reads TGTGCCATCAACACGGGCGTAGGGGCCGGGGAGCTGTTTTTT. Its protein product is CAINTGVGAGELFF.

The chain employs TRBV11-2 and TRBJ2-5, with D perhaps assigned TRBD1 or TRBD2 (7 bases each). V was pared by 3 bases and J by 3 bases, with 17 bases between. This CDR3 comprises 16 residues. CDR1 and CDR2 from the germline V gene are SGHAT and FQNNGV. DNA of the CDR3: TGTGCCAGCAGCTTCGGCCAGGGGGGGGTTGAAGAGACCCAGTACTTC. Translation: CASSFGQGGVEETQYF.

The gene calls are TRBV7-2 and TRBJ2-1, with D perhaps TRBD2 (6 bases). The CDR3 runs to 16 residues. V was pared by 4 bases and J by 9 bases, with 22 bases between. Germline V lookup: CDR1 SGHTA, CDR2 FQGNSA. The CDR3 DNA sequence: TGTGCCAGCAGCTCCGAAGGTAGCGGCCTTGCACGTGAGCAGTTCTTC. The encoded protein is CASSSEGSGLAREQFF.

V is TRBV5-4 and J is TRBJ2-7; tentatively, D is TRBD2 (6 bases). This CDR3 is built from 18 residues. Germline-derived CDR1 and CDR2 are SGHNT and YYREEE (reference sequence). The V gene lost 1 base and the J gene lost 1 base, with 21 bases spanning the gap. The CDR3 loop reads CASSLSSGGWTKSYEQYF. CDR3 nucleotides: TGTGCCAGCAGCTTGAGTTCTGGGGGGTGGACCAAGTCCTACGAGCAGTACTTC.

CDR3 protein: CASSLDPSGSGTDTQYF. The CDR3 DNA reads TGTGCCAGCAGCTTAGATCCTAGCGGGAGTGGGACAGATACGCAGTATTTT. The chain couples TRBV7-2 to TRBJ2-3, with TRBD2 matching 10 bases. CDR1 and CDR2 (germline): SGHTA, FQGNSA. V was pared by 1 base and J by 3 bases, with 7 bases of the junction left unmatched. This CDR3 contains 17 residues.

The CDR3 bases are TGTGCCAGCAGCCACCCAAAATCTAACTATGGCTACACCTTC. Its protein product is CASSHPKSNYGYTF. This chain joins TRBV7-2 and TRBJ1-2; D remains unclear. The CDR3 length is 14 residues. Germline V gene data show CDR1 as SGHTA and CDR2 as FQGNSA. Trimming removed 5 bases from V and 0 bases from J, with 10 bases in between.

The chain recombines TRBV5-1 with TRBJ1-1; D gene unclear. V shed 4 bases and J shed 5 bases, with 18 bases lying between them. This CDR3 is 15 amino acids long. Per the germline V gene, CDR1 is SGHRS and CDR2 is YFSETQ. The CDR3 DNA sequence: TGCGCCAGCAGCCCCACGCACGGGTCGGGTACTGAAGCTTTCTTT. This gives the protein CASSPTHGSGTEAFF.

The chain links TRBV19 to TRBJ1-1; 7 nucleotides align to TRBD1. The germline V gene encodes CDR1 LNHDA and CDR2 SQIVND (reference sequence). The J segment lost 4 bases and the V segment lost 4 bases, leaving 6 bases of the junction unmatched. This CDR3 spans 14 amino acids. The CDR3 DNA follows: TGTGCCAGTAGTACTTTTACAGGGGTCACTGAAGCTTTCTTT. The encoded protein is CASSTFTGVTEAFF.